By frequency, the clone carrying this T cell receptor (beta chain) registers medium-sized (0.01 to 0.1%). Its antigen remains unidentified. The sample comes from a study of T cell clusters in autoimmune cytopenias. The overall study: Per sample, median TRB depth was about 52,000 reads, yielding a median roughly 2,000 distinct clonotypes. Notes on the study in general: TRB repertoire shifts in secondary cytopenia and chronic lymphocytic leukemia mostly reflected lymphoma, not autoimmunity. Primary autoimmune cytopenia patients seemingly lacked the physiological T cell clusters found in healthy donors.

TRB was amplified by touch-down multiplex PCR, primer pools A and B combined. Reanalyzing the multiplex PCR reads, TCRdb keeps one entry per CDR3 protein, without DNA. This repertoire comprises 890 or so distinct CDR3 sequences; its ten largest clones make up around 21%. In germline, CDR1 is ENHRY, CDR2 SYGVKD. The CDR3 is made up of 13 amino acids. Each sample's input was 250 ng genomic DNA, 38,000 or so genome equivalents. The origin of this receptor is a human donor with an autoimmune cytopenia or autoimmune hepatitis (not recorded which). Sequences were obtained from peripheral blood. The V gene is TRBV10-3, the J gene TRBJ1-1. The CDR3: CAIRGEPAAEAFF.